This T cell receptor (beta chain) was found in a study of blood T cells in healthy people across ages. Findings and limits, study-wide: Naive and antigen-experienced cells could not be conclusively compared, given unsorted PBMCs. Higher diversity, along with more naive CD4+ cells, distinguished long-lived donors from aged donors.

Trimming stripped 5 bases from V and 4 bases from J, with 15 bases between. The CDR3 consists of 14 residues. This clonotype has more than one count but fewer than ten. Its antigen is not known. Next came a second PCR, run for roughly 7 to 12 cycles, which used a sample-barcoded 5' primer along with a J-beta primer mix. TCRdb reprocessed the 5' RACE reads with MiXCR, giving one entry per CDR3 protein. Among 1.5 million to 2 million distinct CDR3 sequences listed, 28% were seen once. What was sequenced was blood. The J gene is TRBJ2-7, the V gene TRBV12-3 or TRBV12-4; D may be TRBD2 (6 bases). The clonotype originates from a woman aged 30 to 39 in good health. CDR3 residues: CASSRLEVAYEQYF. DNA of the CDR3: TGTGCCAGCAGTAGACTAGAAGTTGCGTACGAGCAGTACTTC.